The 29 T cell receptor beta chains below all came from one sample that was sequenced in a study of blood T cells in healthy people across ages. Primers used in a second PCR of about 6 to 11 cycles were a sample-barcoded 5' primer and a J-beta primer mix. TCRdb used MiXCR to reprocess the 5' RACE reads, holding one entry per CDR3 protein. The table includes 800,000 or so distinct CDR3 sequences, more than 20% detected once. These data were also reused for a study on T cells of mothers and their children.

Sequenced material: blood. These receptors all stem from a boy between 10 and 17 years old in good health.

V gene TRBV20-1 combines with J gene TRBJ1-4; D is uncertain. Germline V lookup: CDR1 DFQATT, CDR2 SNEGSKA (reference sequence). The CDR3 covers 13 residues. The V and J ends lost 3 bases and 0 bases respectively, with 5 bases between them. CDR3 coding DNA: TGCAGTGCTAGGACAACAACTAATGAAAAACTGTTTTTT. As protein: CSARTTTNEKLFF.

The genes are TRBV4-3 and TRBJ1-6, with a tentative D call TRBD1 (6 bases). Between the trimmed V and J ends, which lost 0 bases and 9 bases, there was a span of 15 bases. Germline CDR1 reads LGHNA; CDR2 reads YSLEER. The CDR3 spans 16 residues. In DNA form, the CDR3 reads TGCGCCAGCAGCCAAGATCTCCCAGGGGAAGCTTCACCCCTCCACTTT. Translation gives CASSQDLPGEASPLHF.

The chain couples TRBV28 to TRBJ1-2; D is uncertain. V was shortened by 8 bases and J by 7 bases, with 17 bases between the two germline ends. The CDR3 extends over 13 amino acids. Per germline, CDR1 MDHEN and CDR2 SYDVKM. The CDR3 region is CASRDARTRGYTF. CDR3 in DNA: TGTGCCAGCCGCGACGCCCGGACCCGTGGCTACACCTTC.

The rearrangement links TRBV5-6 to TRBJ1-3, with D tentatively TRBD1 (6 bases). Germline-derived CDR1 and CDR2 are SGHDT and YYEEEE. V lost 4 bases to trimming and J lost 8 bases, with 16 bases between them. This CDR3 is 14 amino acids long. The CDR3 here is CASSVGQLRDTIYF. CDR3 nucleotide sequence: TGTGCCAGCAGCGTCGGACAGCTTCGGGACACCATATATTTT.

This clonotype was counted ten times or more. This rearrangement joins TRBV7-2 to TRBJ1-4; possibly TRBD1 for D (5 bases). The V end was cut by 6 bases, the J end by 0 bases, with 11 bases between. CDR3 length: 15 residues. In germline, CDR1 is SGHTA, CDR2 FQGNSA. CDR3 DNA sequence: TGTGCCAGCAGTCCCGACAGTGCAACTAATGAAAAACTGTTTTTT. Translating it yields CASSPDSATNEKLFF.

The table lists this clonotype with a few counts. The chain joins TRBV29-1 to TRBJ2-7, with 7 bases identical to TRBD1. Germline-derived CDR1 and CDR2 are SQVTM and ANQGSEA. Losses at the gene ends were 6 bases for V and 0 bases for J; bases not matched to a gene: 11. This CDR3 region has 15 residues. CDR3 amino acids: CSVETGTESSYEQYF. The DNA for the CDR3 is TGCAGCGTCGAGACCGGGACAGAGAGCTCCTACGAGCAGTACTTC.

This clonotype was seen more than once but under ten times. The chain has TRBV6-5 and TRBJ1-2, with 8 nucleotides matching TRBD1. CDR3 length equals 15 residues. V dropped 6 bases and J dropped 8; count of bases not matched to a gene: 14. From germline, CDR1 is MNHEY and CDR2 SVGAGI. The CDR3 DNA follows: TGTGCCAGCAGCAACCGCCCAGGGGGCGCGGAGGGCTACACCTTC. Protein sequence: CASSNRPGGAEGYTF.

V is TRBV4-3 and J is TRBJ2-1; tentatively, D is TRBD2 (5 bases). Germline V gives CDR1 LGHNA, CDR2 YSLEER. The V and J ends lost 0 bases and 1 base respectively, with 13 bases between them. The CDR3 contains 17 residues. The CDR3 protein is CASSQDILRESYNEQFF. As DNA, the CDR3 is TGCGCCAGCAGCCAAGATATTTTGAGGGAATCCTACAATGAGCAGTTCTTC.

This chain links TRBV27 with TRBJ2-2, with TRBD1 identical over 8 bases. The length of the CDR3 is 16 residues. CDR1 MNHEY and CDR2 SMNVEV come from the germline V gene (reference sequence). J lost 2 bases, V lost 6 bases, and 8 bases had no gene match. CDR3: CASSSQTGANTGELFF. The CDR3 DNA sequence: TGTGCCAGCAGCTCCCAGACAGGGGCTAACACCGGGGAGCTGTTTTTT.

The chain has TRBV12-3 or TRBV12-4 and TRBJ2-7; D uncertain. V was cut by 2 bases and J by 2 bases, with 13 bases left in between. CDR3 size: 15 residues. For the CDR3, the DNA is TGTGCCAGCAGTTTACTCCTCCACAGTCCCTACGAGCAGTACTTC. Translation gives CASSLLLHSPYEQYF.

The rearrangement links TRBV6-6 to TRBJ2-7; 7 bases are shared with TRBD1. Germline V gene sequence: CDR1 MNHNY, CDR2 SVGAGI (reference sequence). This CDR3 has 13 residues. With 11 bases clipped from V and 2 bases from J, the junction kept 9 bases outside the gene matches. The CDR3 loop reads CAGVDRDPYEQYF. The CDR3 DNA follows: TGTGCCGGGGTAGACAGGGATCCCTACGAGCAGTACTTC.

The chain has TRBV11-2 and TRBJ2-1; 8 bases map to TRBD2. The V gene's germline CDR1 is SGHAT and CDR2 FQNNGV. V shed 2 bases, J shed 5 bases, and the junction held 8 bases outside the gene matches. The CDR3 runs 16 residues. The CDR3 DNA reads as TGTGCCAGCAGCTTACCCCCGGGACTAGGGCACAATGAGCAGTTCTTC. Protein product: CASSLPPGLGHNEQFF.

This clonotype was seen more than once but under ten times. V is TRBV2 and J is TRBJ2-1; 11 positions agree with TRBD1. Trimming at V came to 8 bases and at J to 0 bases, leaving 0 bases not matched to a gene. CDR3 length equals 14 residues. CDR1 SNHLY and CDR2 FYNNEI come from the germline V gene. The CDR3 here is CASGQGASYNEQFF. The CDR3 nucleotides read TGTGCCAGCGGACAGGGGGCCTCCTACAATGAGCAGTTCTTC. Drawing the rest from reference TRBV2 and TRBJ2-1, the complete variable domain is EPEVTQTPSHQVTQMGQEVILRCVPISNHLYFYWYRQILGQKVEFLVSFYNNEISEKSEIFDDQFSVERPDGSNFTLKIRSTKLEDSAMYFCASGQGASYNEQFFGPGTRLTVL.

The table lists this clonotype with a few counts. The V gene is TRBV28, the J gene TRBJ2-1; D uncertain. The CDR3 has 13 amino acids. V was pared by 2 bases and J by 8 bases, with 10 bases between. Germline assignment: CDR1 MDHEN and CDR2 SYDVKM. The CDR3 DNA reads as TGTGCCAGCAGTTTACCCCTTGGCGATGAGCAGTTCTTC. Its translation is CASSLPLGDEQFF.

The chain uses TRBV5-5 and TRBJ1-1; D is unresolved. This CDR3 comprises 13 residues. CDR1 is SGHKS and CDR2 is YYEKEE in the germline V gene (reference sequence). The V end was cut by 5 bases, the J end by 8 bases, with 16 bases between. The CDR3 here is CASSLGEGVEAFF. The DNA of the CDR3 is TGTGCCAGCAGTCTCGGAGAGGGAGTAGAAGCTTTCTTT.

This clonotype was seen a few times. The junction and the germline gene differ at one end; a read error may be behind it. The rearrangement uses TRBV2 and TRBJ1-2, with D maybe TRBD1 (5 bases). This CDR3 is built from 11 residues. Germline CDR1 and CDR2: SNHLY and FYNNEI. CDR3 DNA: TGTGTCAGCTCCAGGGACTATGGCTACACCTTC. Translated: CVSSRDYGYTF.

V gene TRBV13 combines with J gene TRBJ2-3; no clear D. The V end lost 3 bases, the J end lost 4 bases, and 8 bases lay between the germline ends. The CDR3 runs to 13 residues. Germline loops: CDR1 PRHDT, CDR2 FYEKMQ (reference sequence). The CDR3 DNA reads TGTGCCAGCAGCTTTGTTGGCGCAGATACGCAGTATTTT. Translated, it gives CASSFVGADTQYF.

V gene TRBV12-3 or TRBV12-4 combines with J gene TRBJ1-1; 8 nucleotides align to TRBD1. The length of the CDR3 is 17 residues. The V gene end was trimmed by 8 bases and the J gene end by 4 bases; junction bases not matched to a gene: 18. The CDR3 loop reads CASETRGAGGGFTEAFF. DNA of the CDR3: TGTGCCAGCGAAACCCGAGGGGCAGGGGGCGGGTTCACTGAAGCTTTCTTT.

The table lists this clonotype with a few counts. In nucleotides, the CDR3 is TGTGCCAGCAGTTACGTCGGGATGGGGCTAGCGGGGGACAATGAGCAGTTCTTC. It specifies CASSYVGMGLAGDNEQFF. V gene TRBV6-2 or TRBV6-3 combines with J gene TRBJ2-5; 10 nucleotides align to TRBD2. Near its end, the DNA agrees better with TRBJ2-1, so the J call may be wrong. Germline values: CDR1 MNHEY, CDR2 SVGEGT. The CDR3 runs 18 residues.

This chain connects TRBV20-1 to TRBJ2-7, with TRBD1 matching 8 bases. CDR1 and CDR2 (germline): DFQATT, SNEGSKA (reference sequence). CDR3 size: 15 residues. Unmatched junction bases numbered 13, after V lost 2 bases and J lost 7 bases. The CDR3 sequence: CSARPTGVRVGEQYF. CDR3 bases: TGCAGTGCTAGACCGACAGGGGTGCGGGTAGGGGAGCAGTACTTC.

This clonotype was seen a few times. The rearrangement joins TRBV7-3 to TRBJ2-1, with 7 bases matching TRBD2. This CDR3 contains 15 residues. CDR1 and CDR2 (germline): SGHTA, FQGTGA. V lost 5 bases to trimming and J lost 1 base; unmatched junction nucleotides: 5. CDR3 nucleotides: TGTGCCAGCAGCGGGGGGGTCTTATCCTACAATGAGCAGTTCTTC. It is translated as CASSGGVLSYNEQFF.

This clonotype was observed a handful of times. V is TRBV7-8 and J is TRBJ2-3, with a possible D match to TRBD2 (6 bases). The CDR3 is made up of 16 amino acids. The germline V gene has CDR1 SGHVS and CDR2 FQNEAQ. The V end was cut by 1 base, the J end by 6 bases, with 17 bases between. The CDR3 spells CASSLGARGSFDTQYF. The CDR3 DNA reads TGTGCCAGCAGCTTAGGAGCCCGGGGGAGCTTCGATACGCAGTATTTT.

This clonotype was counted a few times. The chain has TRBV2 and TRBJ2-1; the match to TRBD1 covers 9 bases. The CDR3 covers 15 residues. Germline CDR1 and CDR2: SNHLY and FYNNEI. J gave up 5 bases and V 8 bases, and 10 bases lay outside the gene matches. The CDR3 DNA reads as TGTGCCAGCCGAATCCGGGACAGGGATCACAATGAGCAGTTCTTC. As protein: CASRIRDRDHNEQFF.

This sequence joins TRBV7-9 and TRBJ2-1; D gene uncertain. The CDR3 sequence is 12 residues long. Germline lookup yields CDR1 SEHNR and CDR2 FQNEAQ (reference sequence). The V end lost 5 bases, the J end lost 8 bases, and 10 bases lay between the germline ends. In nucleotides, the CDR3 is TGTGCCAGCAGCCGCCTCGTGGATGAGCAGTTCTTC. It codes for CASSRLVDEQFF.

The rearrangement uses TRBV12-5 and TRBJ2-7, with 7 bases fitting TRBD2. The CDR3 has 17 residues. Trimming cost V 4 bases and J 6 bases; bases outside gene matches: 18. In germline, CDR1 is LGHNT, CDR2 FRNRAP. The CDR3 loop is CASGSQRGGRSGAEQYF. The CDR3 DNA reads as TGTGCTAGTGGTTCCCAGAGGGGCGGGAGAAGCGGCGCCGAGCAGTACTTC. Variable domain in full (rest from reference TRBV12-5 and TRBJ2-7): DARVTQTPRHKVTEMGQEVTMRCQPILGHNTVFWYRQTMMQGLELLAYFRNRAPLDDSGMPKDRFSAEMPDATLATLKIQPSEPRDSAVYFCASGSQRGGRSGAEQYFGPGTRLTVT.

The rearrangement joins TRBV24-1 to TRBJ2-1; D not certain. CDR1 is KGHDR, CDR2 SFDVKD, per germline. Trimming removed 6 bases at V and 2 bases at J, with 16 bases between. The CDR3 covers 16 residues. This CDR3 reads CATSQPRTDPYNEQFF. CDR3 sequence (DNA): TGTGCCACCAGTCAACCCCGGACGGACCCCTACAATGAGCAGTTCTTC.

The genes are TRBV6-2 or TRBV6-3 and TRBJ2-2; possible D gene TRBD2, 6 bases. Germline V lookup: CDR1 MNHEY, CDR2 SVGEGT. The CDR3 extends over 16 amino acids. The ends were cut back, 6 bases at V and 1 base at J, with 15 bases in the middle. The CDR3 spells CASSSGRTQNTGELFF. The CDR3 DNA reads as TGTGCCAGCAGCTCGGGGAGGACTCAGAACACCGGGGAGCTGTTTTTT.

This clonotype was counted between two and nine times. CDR3 loop: CASGPTLSGYNEQFF. The CDR3 DNA reads as TGTGCCAGCGGACCAACCCTTAGCGGATACAATGAGCAGTTCTTC. The chain couples TRBV7-8 to TRBJ2-1; the D gene is possibly TRBD2 (6 bases). Per germline, CDR1 SGHVS and CDR2 FQNEAQ. The CDR3 totals 15 residues. The V and J ends lost 8 bases and 4 bases respectively, with 18 bases between them. Full variable domain (outside the CDR3, taken from reference TRBV7-8 and TRBJ2-1): GAGVSQSPRYKVAKRGQDVALRCDPISGHVSLFWYQQALGQGPEFLTYFQNEAQLDKSGLPSDRFFAERPEGSVSTLKIQRTQQEDSAVYLCASGPTLSGYNEQFFGPGTRLTVL.

CDR3: CATSIEKDTGLAGFNEQFF. The CDR3 bases are TGTGCCACCAGCATCGAAAAGGACACGGGGCTAGCGGGATTCAATGAGCAGTTCTTC. The rearrangement links TRBV15 to TRBJ2-1; 9 nucleotides agree with TRBD2. V was clipped by 4 bases and J by 6 bases; unmatched bases: 19. Germline CDR1 reads LNHNV; CDR2 reads YYDKDF (reference sequence). This CDR3 comprises 19 residues.